What follows are 15 T cell receptor beta chains derived from one specimen sequenced in a study of blood T cell repertoires in COVID-19. This table comes from immunoSEQ multiplex PCR, and its TCRdb copy is limited to in-frame clones, with some not included. The sample yields roughly 110,000 clones, over 60% seen once. Material: peripheral blood. These receptor sequences come from a man between 65 and 85 years old with acute or convalescent COVID-19.

This chain joins TRBV6-1 and TRBJ1-3, with D perhaps matching TRBD1 (6 bases). This CDR3 contains 15 residues. CDR1 and CDR2 from the germline V gene are MNHNS and SASEGT. V gave up 3 bases and J gave up 6 bases, with 15 bases separating them. CDR3 in amino acids: CASSELVRGANTIYF. CDR3 nucleotide sequence: TGTGCCAGCAGTGAGTTGGTCAGGGGAGCAAACACCATATATTTT.

The chain employs TRBV7-9 and TRBJ2-5, with 10 bases aligning to TRBD1. With 3 bases clipped from V and 4 bases from J, the junction kept 5 bases outside the gene matches. Germline assignment: CDR1 SEHNR and CDR2 FQNEAQ (reference sequence). This CDR3 is built from 15 residues. The CDR3 spells CASSLGQGSSETQYF. Here the CDR3 DNA reads TGTGCCAGCAGCTTGGGACAGGGGAGTTCAGAGACCCAGTACTTC.

CDR3: CASSPVDRLNTEAFF. In DNA form, the CDR3 reads TGCGCCAGCAGCCCCGTGGACAGGCTGAACACTGAAGCTTTCTTT. The rearrangement links TRBV5-1 to TRBJ1-1; 7 bases fit TRBD1. The CDR3 runs to 15 residues. V gave up 4 bases and J gave up 0 bases; unmatched junction bases: 6. Germline V gene lookup returns CDR1 SGHRS and CDR2 YFSETQ.

This chain connects TRBV9 to TRBJ1-6, with 9 bases aligning to TRBD1. With V trimmed by 0 bases and J by 8 bases, 6 bases remained unmatched. Germline V gene lookup returns CDR1 SGDLS and CDR2 YYNGEE. The CDR3 runs 16 residues. DNA of the CDR3: TGTGCCAGCAGCGTAGCAAGGACAGGGGCTGATTCACCCCTCCACTTT. It specifies CASSVARTGADSPLHF.

J is TRBJ2-7 and V is TRBV6-2 or TRBV6-3; no clear D gene. Trimming stripped 4 bases from V and 2 bases from J, with 9 bases between. The CDR3 is made up of 13 amino acids. Germline V gene sequence: CDR1 MNHEY, CDR2 SVGEGT. Here the CDR3 DNA reads TGTGCCAGCAGTTTGGCCAGTACCTACGAGCAGTACTTC. The encoded protein is CASSLASTYEQYF.

The chain links TRBV10-1 to TRBJ1-1; 7 positions match TRBD1. Per germline, CDR1 WNHNN and CDR2 SYGVQD (reference sequence). V gave up 6 bases and J gave up 10 bases; unmatched junction bases: 8. The CDR3 extends over 12 amino acids. The CDR3 nucleotides read TGCGCCAGCAGCCCCGGGCCAGGGGGAGCTTTCTTT. The encoded protein is CASSPGPGGAFF.

V is TRBV7-3 and J is TRBJ2-5; D is perhaps TRBD2 (7 bases). Trimming removed 1 base from V and 5 bases from J, with 11 bases in between. Germline CDR1 SGHTA, CDR2 FQGTGA. CDR3 size: 14 residues. The CDR3: CASSLSGGRETQYF. The DNA of the CDR3 is TGTGCCAGCAGCTTAAGCGGGGGCAGGGAGACCCAGTACTTC.

This clone showed up just once. This chain connects TRBV18 to TRBJ1-5; weak D call: TRBD1 (6 bases). CDR3 length equals 13 residues. CDR1 is KGHSH, CDR2 LQKENI, per germline. The V gene lost 11 bases and the J gene lost 0 bases, with 11 bases spanning the gap. CDR3 DNA sequence: TGTGCCGCTTCCAGGGGTAGCAATCAGCCCCAGCATTTT. Encoded protein: CAASRGSNQPQHF.

The chain is built from TRBV24-1 and TRBJ2-2; 7 nucleotides agree with TRBD1. Trimming removed 3 bases from V and 6 bases from J; junction bases left unmatched: 6. The germline gives CDR1 KGHDR, CDR2 SFDVKD. The CDR3 spans 15 residues. The CDR3 sequence: CATSDPGQVAGELFF. The CDR3 DNA sequence: TGTGCCACCAGTGATCCTGGACAGGTAGCCGGGGAGCTGTTTTTT.

The gene calls are TRBV3-1 (or the pseudogene TRBV3-2) and TRBJ1-6, with 7 bases fitting TRBD1. The V gene end was trimmed by 3 bases and the J gene end by 2 bases; junction bases not matched to a gene: 7. There are 17 residues in the CDR3. CDR1 and CDR2 from the germline V gene are LGHDT and YNNKEL (reference sequence). The CDR3 here is CASSHAQQGTYNSPLHF. In DNA form, the CDR3 reads TGTGCCAGCAGCCACGCTCAACAGGGGACCTATAATTCACCCCTCCACTTT.

CDR3 loop: CASSSGQGAGATEAFF. The DNA for the CDR3 is TGTGCCAGCAGCTCCGGACAGGGGGCAGGTGCCACTGAAGCTTTCTTT. The chain recombines TRBV7-2 with TRBJ1-1; TRBD1 agrees at 11 bases. The V and J ends lost 4 bases and 4 bases, in that order; junction bases with no gene match: 8. This CDR3 comprises 16 residues. Per the germline V gene, CDR1 is SGHTA and CDR2 is FQGNSA.

The J gene is TRBJ1-2, the V gene TRBV7-2; the match to TRBD1 covers 9 bases. The V gene's germline CDR1 is SGHTA and CDR2 FQGNSA. The CDR3 is 14 residues long. V shed 4 bases and J 4 bases; nucleotides not matched to a gene: 4. CDR3 amino acids: CASSWGQGAYGYTF. CDR3 sequence (DNA): TGTGCCAGCAGCTGGGGACAGGGAGCCTATGGCTACACCTTC.

V and J are TRBV7-3 and TRBJ2-7, with TRBD1 as a possible D gene (6 bases). CDR3 length: 14 residues. Germline-derived CDR1 and CDR2 are SGHTA and FQGTGA. Trimming removed 4 bases from V and 0 bases from J, with 10 bases in between. The CDR3, as DNA: TGTGCCAGCAGCTCGACAGGCAACTCCTACGAGCAGTACTTC. This sequence encodes CASSSTGNSYEQYF. Full variable domain (rest looked up from reference TRBV7-3 and TRBJ2-7): GAGVSQTPSNKVTEKGKYVELRCDPISGHTALYWYRQSLGQGPEFLIYFQGTGAADDSGLPNDRFFAVRPEGSVSTLKIQRTERGDSAVYLCASSSTGNSYEQYFGPGTRLTVT.

This rearrangement joins TRBV9 to TRBJ1-3, with D uncertain. Per germline, CDR1 SGDLS and CDR2 YYNGEE. V was pared by 0 bases and J by 3 bases, with 10 bases between. This CDR3 has 15 residues. CDR3: CASSVVPGGGNTIYF. CDR3 nucleotide sequence: TGTGCCAGCAGCGTAGTCCCGGGTGGTGGAAACACCATATATTTT.

V usage is TRBV20-1 and J usage is TRBJ2-5, with 8 bases fitting TRBD1. V shed 6 bases, J shed 4 bases, and the junction held 1 base outside the gene matches. In germline, CDR1 is DFQATT, CDR2 SNEGSKA (reference sequence). There are 11 residues in the CDR3. CDR3 residues: CSADRGETQYF. In DNA, the CDR3 is TGCAGTGCCGACAGGGGAGAGACCCAGTACTTC.